The source of this T cell receptor (beta chain) is a study of T cell responses to AZD1222 COVID-19 vaccine. At the level of the study: Doses given second, at about 4 or about 12 weeks, were pooled.

A word on this clone: What it recognizes is unknown.

V trimming: 5 bases; J trimming: 2 bases; junction bases outside the gene matches: 5. Per the germline V gene, CDR1 is MNHEY and CDR2 is SVGEGT. The CDR3 is 15 residues long. TCRdb keeps only in-frame clones here, not all; method: immunoSEQ multiplex PCR. The table shows about 97,000 clones, with approximately 86% occurring only once. The study, taken as a whole, reports: Seropositivity was recorded at baseline in only a handful of AZD1222 recipients. In all cases, repertoires were sampled only after the peak T cell response. Receipt of two AZD1222 doses was followed by a rise in Spike-specific TCR breadth and depth.

The material sequenced was peripheral blood, taken on day 0 of AZD1222 vaccination. The receptor was derived from an adult in good health. V gene TRBV6-2 or TRBV6-3 combines with J gene TRBJ1-2, with TRBD1 identical over 10 bases. CDR3 amino acids: CASSKAGQGNYGYTF. Written as DNA, the CDR3 is TGTGCCAGCAGTAAAGCGGGACAGGGGAACTATGGCTACACCTTC.